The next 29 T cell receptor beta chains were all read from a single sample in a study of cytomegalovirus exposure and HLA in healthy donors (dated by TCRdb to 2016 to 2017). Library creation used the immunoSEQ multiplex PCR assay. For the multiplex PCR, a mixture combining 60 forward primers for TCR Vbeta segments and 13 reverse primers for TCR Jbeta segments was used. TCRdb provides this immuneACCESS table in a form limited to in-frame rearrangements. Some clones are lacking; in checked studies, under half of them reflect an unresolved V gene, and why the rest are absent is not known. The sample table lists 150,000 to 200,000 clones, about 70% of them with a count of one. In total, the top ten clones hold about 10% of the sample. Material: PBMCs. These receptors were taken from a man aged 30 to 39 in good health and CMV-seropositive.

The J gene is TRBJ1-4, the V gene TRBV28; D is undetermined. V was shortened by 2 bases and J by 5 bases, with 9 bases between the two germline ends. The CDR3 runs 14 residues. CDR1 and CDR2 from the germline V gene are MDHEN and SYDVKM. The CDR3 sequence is CASSLIQLNEKLFF. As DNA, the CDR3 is TGTGCCAGCAGTTTAATACAGCTCAATGAAAAACTGTTTTTT.

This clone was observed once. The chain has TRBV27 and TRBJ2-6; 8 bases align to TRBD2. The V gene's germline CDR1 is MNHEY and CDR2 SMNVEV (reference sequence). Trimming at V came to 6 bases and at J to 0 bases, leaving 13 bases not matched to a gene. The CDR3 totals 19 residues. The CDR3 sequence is CASRLFGAGGISGANVLTF. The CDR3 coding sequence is TGTGCCAGCAGGCTCTTTGGGGCGGGAGGCATCTCTGGGGCCAACGTCCTGACTTTC. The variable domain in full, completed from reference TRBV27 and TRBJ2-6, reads EAQVTQNPRYLITVTGKKLTVTCSQNMNHEYMSWYRQDPGLGLRQIYYSMNVEVTDKGDVPEGYKVSRKEKRNFPLILESPSPNQTSLYFCASRLFGAGGISGANVLTFGAGSRLTVL.

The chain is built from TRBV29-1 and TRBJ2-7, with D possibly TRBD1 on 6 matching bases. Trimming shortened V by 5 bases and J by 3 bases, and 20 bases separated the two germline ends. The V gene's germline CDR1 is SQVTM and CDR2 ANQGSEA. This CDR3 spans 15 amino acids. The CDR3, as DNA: TGCAGCGTTTTAGACGCCGGGACACCCTTCTACGAGCAGTACTTC. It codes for CSVLDAGTPFYEQYF.

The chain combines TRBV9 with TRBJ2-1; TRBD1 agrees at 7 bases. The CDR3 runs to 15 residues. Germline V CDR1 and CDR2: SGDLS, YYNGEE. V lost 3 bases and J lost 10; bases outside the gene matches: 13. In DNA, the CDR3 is TGTGCCAGCAGCGCGTGGAGACAGGGCGGTTCGGAGCAGTTCTTC. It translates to CASSAWRQGGSEQFF.

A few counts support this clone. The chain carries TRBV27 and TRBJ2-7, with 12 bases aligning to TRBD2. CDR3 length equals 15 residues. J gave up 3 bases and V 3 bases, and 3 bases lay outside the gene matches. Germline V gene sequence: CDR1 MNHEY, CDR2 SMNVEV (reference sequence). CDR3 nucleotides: TGTGCCAGCAGTTTCGGACTAGCGGGGAACTACGAGCAGTACTTC. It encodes CASSFGLAGNYEQYF.

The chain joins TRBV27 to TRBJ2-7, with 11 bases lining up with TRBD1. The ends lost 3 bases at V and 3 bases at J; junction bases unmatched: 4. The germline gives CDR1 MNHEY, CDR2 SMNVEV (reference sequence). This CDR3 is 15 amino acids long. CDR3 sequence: CASSLVGQGVYEQYF. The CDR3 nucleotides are TGTGCCAGCAGTTTGGTGGGACAGGGGGTCTACGAGCAGTACTTC.

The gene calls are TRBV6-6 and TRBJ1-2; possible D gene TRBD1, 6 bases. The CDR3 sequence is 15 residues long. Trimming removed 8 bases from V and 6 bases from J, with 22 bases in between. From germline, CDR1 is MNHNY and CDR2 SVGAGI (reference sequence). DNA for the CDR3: TGTGCCAGCGAGGGCGGGGGCGGCCCCTTACATGGCTACACCTTC. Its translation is CASEGGGGPLHGYTF.

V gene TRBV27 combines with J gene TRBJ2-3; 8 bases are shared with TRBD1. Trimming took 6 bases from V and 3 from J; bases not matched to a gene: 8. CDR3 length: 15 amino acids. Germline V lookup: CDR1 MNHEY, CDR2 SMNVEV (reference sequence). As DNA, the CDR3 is TGTGCCAGCAGCCTACAGGGGGATACGACAGATACGCAGTATTTT. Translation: CASSLQGDTTDTQYF.

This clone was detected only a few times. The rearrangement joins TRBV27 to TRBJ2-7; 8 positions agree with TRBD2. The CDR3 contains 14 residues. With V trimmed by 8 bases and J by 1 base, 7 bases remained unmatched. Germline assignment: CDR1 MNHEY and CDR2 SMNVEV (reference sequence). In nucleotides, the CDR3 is TGTGCCAGCGGAGGAAGCGGGAGATCCTACGAGCAGTACTTC. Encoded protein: CASGGSGRSYEQYF.

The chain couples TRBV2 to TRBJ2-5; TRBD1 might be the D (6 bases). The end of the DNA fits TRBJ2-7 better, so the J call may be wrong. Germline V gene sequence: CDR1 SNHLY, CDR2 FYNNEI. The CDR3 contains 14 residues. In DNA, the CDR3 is TGTGCCACAGACGGACAGACCAGACCTTACGAGCAGTACTTC. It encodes CATDGQTRPYEQYF.

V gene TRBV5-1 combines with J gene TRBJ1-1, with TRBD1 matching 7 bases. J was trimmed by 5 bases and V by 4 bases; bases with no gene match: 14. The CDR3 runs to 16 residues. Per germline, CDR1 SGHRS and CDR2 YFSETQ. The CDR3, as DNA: TGCGCCAGCAGCATTACCGGGACAGCGCAGGAGACTGAAGCTTTCTTT. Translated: CASSITGTAQETEAFF.

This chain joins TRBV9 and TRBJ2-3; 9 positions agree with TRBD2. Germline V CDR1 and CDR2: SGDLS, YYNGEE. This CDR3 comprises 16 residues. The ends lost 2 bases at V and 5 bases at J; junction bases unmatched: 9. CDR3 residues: CASSVLSGSGLDTQYF. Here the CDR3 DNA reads TGTGCCAGCAGCGTCCTTAGCGGGAGTGGCTTAGATACGCAGTATTTT.

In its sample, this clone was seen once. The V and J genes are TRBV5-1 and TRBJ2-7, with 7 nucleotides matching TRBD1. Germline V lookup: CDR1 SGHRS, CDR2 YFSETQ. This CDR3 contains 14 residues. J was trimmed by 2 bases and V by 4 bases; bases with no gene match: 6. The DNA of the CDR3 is TGCGCCAGCAGCGGGACAGACTCGCCCTACGAGCAGTACTTC. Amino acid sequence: CASSGTDSPYEQYF.

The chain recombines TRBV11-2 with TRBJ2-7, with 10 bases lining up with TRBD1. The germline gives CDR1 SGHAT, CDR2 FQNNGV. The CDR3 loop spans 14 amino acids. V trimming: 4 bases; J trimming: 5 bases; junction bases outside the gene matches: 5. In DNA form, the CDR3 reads TGTGCCAGCAGCTCCGGGACAGGGGCGAACGAGCAGTACTTC. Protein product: CASSSGTGANEQYF.

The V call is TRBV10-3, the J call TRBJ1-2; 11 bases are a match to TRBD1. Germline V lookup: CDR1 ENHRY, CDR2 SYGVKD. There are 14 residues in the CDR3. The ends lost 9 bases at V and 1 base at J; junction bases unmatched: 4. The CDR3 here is CAIEGTGGNYGYTF. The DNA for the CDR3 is TGTGCCATTGAGGGGACAGGGGGTAACTATGGCTACACCTTC.

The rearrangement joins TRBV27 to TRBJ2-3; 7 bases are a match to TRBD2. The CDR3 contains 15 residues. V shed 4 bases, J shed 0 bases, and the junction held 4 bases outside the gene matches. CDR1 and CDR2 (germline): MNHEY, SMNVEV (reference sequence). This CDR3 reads CASSYTSASTDTQYF. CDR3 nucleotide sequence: TGTGCCAGCAGTTATACTAGCGCGAGCACAGATACGCAGTATTTT.

Here the CDR3 reads CASRRYGEQYF. For the CDR3, the DNA is TGTGCCAGTAGGAGGTACGGGGAGCAGTACTTC. This sequence joins TRBV28 and TRBJ2-7, with D maybe TRBD2 (5 bases). V gave up 9 bases and J gave up 7 bases, with 13 bases separating them. Germline V gives CDR1 MDHEN, CDR2 SYDVKM. The CDR3 totals 11 residues.

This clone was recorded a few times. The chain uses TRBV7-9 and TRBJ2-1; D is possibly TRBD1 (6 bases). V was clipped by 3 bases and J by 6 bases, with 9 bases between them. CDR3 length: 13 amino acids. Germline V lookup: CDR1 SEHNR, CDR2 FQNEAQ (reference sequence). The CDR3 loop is CASSFRGGNEQFF. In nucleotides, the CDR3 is TGTGCCAGCAGCTTTAGAGGGGGCAATGAGCAGTTCTTC.

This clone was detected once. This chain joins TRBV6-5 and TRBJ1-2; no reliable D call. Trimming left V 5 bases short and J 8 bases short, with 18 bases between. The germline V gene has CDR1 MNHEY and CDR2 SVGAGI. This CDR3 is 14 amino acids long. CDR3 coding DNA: TGTGCCAGCAGTCCATCTGGAAGATGGCGGGGCTACACCTTC. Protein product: CASSPSGRWRGYTF.

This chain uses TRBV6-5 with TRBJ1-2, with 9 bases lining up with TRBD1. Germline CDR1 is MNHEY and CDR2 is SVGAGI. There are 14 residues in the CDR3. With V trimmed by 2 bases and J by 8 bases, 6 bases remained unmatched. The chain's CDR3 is CASSYLTGGRGYTF. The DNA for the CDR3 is TGTGCCAGCAGTTACCTGACAGGGGGGCGCGGCTACACCTTC.

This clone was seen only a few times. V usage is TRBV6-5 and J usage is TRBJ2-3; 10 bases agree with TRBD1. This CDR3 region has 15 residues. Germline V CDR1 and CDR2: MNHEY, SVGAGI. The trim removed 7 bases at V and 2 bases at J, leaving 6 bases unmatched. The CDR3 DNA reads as TGTGCCAGCACCGCCGGGACAGGGGCCACAGATACGCAGTATTTT. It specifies CASTAGTGATDTQYF.

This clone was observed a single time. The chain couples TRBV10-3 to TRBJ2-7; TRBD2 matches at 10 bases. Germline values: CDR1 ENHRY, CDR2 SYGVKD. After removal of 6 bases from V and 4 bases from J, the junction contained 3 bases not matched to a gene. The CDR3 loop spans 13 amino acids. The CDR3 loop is CAISGLADYEQYF. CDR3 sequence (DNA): TGTGCCATCAGCGGACTAGCGGATTACGAGCAGTACTTC.

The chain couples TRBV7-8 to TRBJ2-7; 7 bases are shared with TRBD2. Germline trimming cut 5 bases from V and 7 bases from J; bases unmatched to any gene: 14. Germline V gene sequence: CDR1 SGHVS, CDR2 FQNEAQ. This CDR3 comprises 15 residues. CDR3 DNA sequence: TGTGCCAGCAGCCTAATACTAGCGCCTACTTCGGAGCAGTACTTC. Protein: CASSLILAPTSEQYF. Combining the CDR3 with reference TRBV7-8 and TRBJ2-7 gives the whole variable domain GAGVSQSPRYKVAKRGQDVALRCDPISGHVSLFWYQQALGQGPEFLTYFQNEAQLDKSGLPSDRFFAERPEGSVSTLKIQRTQQEDSAVYLCASSLILAPTSEQYFGPGTRLTVT.

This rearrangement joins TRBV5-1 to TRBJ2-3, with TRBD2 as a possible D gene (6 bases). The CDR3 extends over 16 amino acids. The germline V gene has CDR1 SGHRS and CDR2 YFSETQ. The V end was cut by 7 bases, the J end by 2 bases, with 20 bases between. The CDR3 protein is CASGRTGDSVTDTQYF. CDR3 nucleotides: TGCGCCAGCGGAAGGACGGGGGACTCCGTCACAGATACGCAGTATTTT. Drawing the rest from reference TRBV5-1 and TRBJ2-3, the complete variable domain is KAGVTQTPRYLIKTRGQQVTLSCSPISGHRSVSWYQQTPGQGLQFLFEYFSETQRNKGNFPGRFSGRQFSNSRSEMNVSTLELGDSALYLCASGRTGDSVTDTQYFGPGTRLTVL.

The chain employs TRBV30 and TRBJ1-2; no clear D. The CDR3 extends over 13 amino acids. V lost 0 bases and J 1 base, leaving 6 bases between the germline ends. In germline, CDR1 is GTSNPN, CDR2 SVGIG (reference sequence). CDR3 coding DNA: TGTGCCTGGAGTGTACAGAGTAACTATGGCTACACCTTC. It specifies CAWSVQSNYGYTF.

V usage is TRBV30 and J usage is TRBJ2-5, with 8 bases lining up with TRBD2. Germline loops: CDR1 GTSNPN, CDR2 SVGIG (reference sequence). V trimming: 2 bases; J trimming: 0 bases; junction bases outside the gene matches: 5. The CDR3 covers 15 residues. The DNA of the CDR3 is TGTGCCTGGAGTATGGCGGGAGGTAACCAAGAGACCCAGTACTTC. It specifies CAWSMAGGNQETQYF. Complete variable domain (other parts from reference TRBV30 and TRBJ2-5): SQTIHQWPATLVQPVGSPLSLECTVEGTSNPNLYWYRQAAGRGLQLLFYSVGIGQISSEVPQNLSASRPQDRQFILSSKKLLLSDSGFYLCAWSMAGGNQETQYFGPGTRLLVL.

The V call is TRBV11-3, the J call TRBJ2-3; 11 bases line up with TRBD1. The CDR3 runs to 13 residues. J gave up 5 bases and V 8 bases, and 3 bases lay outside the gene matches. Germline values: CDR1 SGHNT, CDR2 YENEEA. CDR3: CASRDRGGDTQYF. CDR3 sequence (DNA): TGTGCCAGCCGGGACAGGGGGGGAGATACGCAGTATTTT.

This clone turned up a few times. The CDR3 sequence is CASSFTGTPSNQPQHF. The CDR3 nucleotides are TGTGCCAGCAGTTTCACCGGGACACCCAGCAATCAGCCCCAGCATTTT. V gene TRBV6-5 combines with J gene TRBJ1-5, with a possible D match to TRBD1 (6 bases). CDR1 MNHEY and CDR2 SVGAGI come from the germline V gene. This CDR3 has 16 amino acids. Trimming removed 4 bases from V and 1 base from J, with 14 bases in between.

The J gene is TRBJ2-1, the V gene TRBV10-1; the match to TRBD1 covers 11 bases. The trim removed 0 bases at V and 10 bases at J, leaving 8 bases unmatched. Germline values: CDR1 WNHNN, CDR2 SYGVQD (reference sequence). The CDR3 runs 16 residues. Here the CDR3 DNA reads TGCGCCAGCAGTGAGTCTGCAGGACAGGGGGCTGGGGAGCAGTTCTTC. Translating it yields CASSESAGQGAGEQFF.